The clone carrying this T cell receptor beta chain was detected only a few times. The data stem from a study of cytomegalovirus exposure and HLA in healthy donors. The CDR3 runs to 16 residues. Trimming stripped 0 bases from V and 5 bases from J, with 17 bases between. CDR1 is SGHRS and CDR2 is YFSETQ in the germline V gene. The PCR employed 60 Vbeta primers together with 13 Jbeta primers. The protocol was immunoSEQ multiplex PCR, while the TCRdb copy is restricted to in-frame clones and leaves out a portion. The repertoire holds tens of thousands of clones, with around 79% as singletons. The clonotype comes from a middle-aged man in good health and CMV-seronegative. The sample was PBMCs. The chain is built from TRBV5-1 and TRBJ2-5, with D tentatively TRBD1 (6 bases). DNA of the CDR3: TGCGCCAGCAGCTTGGCCAGGGGCCTTTCGTCCGAGACCCAGTACTTC. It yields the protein CASSLARGLSSETQYF.